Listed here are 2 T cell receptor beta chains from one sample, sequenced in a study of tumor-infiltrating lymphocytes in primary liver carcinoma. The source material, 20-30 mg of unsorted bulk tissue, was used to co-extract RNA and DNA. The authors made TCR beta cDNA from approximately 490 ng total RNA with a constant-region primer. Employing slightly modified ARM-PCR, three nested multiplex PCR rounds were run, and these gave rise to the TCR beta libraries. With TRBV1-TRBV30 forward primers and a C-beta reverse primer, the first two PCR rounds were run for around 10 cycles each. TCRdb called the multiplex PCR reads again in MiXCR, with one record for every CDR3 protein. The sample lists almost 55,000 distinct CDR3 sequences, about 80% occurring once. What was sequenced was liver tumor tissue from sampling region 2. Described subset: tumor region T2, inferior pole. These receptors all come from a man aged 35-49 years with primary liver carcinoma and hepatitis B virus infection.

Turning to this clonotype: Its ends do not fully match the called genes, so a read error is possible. The CDR3, as DNA: TGTGCCAGTAGTTTGGAGAACTACAATGAGCAGTACTTC. It translates to CASSLENYNEQYF. The chain couples TRBV6-2 or TRBV6-3 to TRBJ2-1; D unclear. The J call is in doubt because the DNA end fits TRBJ2-7 better. The germline V gene encodes CDR1 MNHEY and CDR2 SVGEGT. The CDR3 runs 13 residues.

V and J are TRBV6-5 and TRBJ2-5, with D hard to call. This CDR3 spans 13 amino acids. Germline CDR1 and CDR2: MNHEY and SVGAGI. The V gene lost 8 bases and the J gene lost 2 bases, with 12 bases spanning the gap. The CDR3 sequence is CASGKGSQETQYF. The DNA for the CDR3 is TGTGCCAGCGGTAAAGGCAGTCAAGAGACCCAGTACTTC.